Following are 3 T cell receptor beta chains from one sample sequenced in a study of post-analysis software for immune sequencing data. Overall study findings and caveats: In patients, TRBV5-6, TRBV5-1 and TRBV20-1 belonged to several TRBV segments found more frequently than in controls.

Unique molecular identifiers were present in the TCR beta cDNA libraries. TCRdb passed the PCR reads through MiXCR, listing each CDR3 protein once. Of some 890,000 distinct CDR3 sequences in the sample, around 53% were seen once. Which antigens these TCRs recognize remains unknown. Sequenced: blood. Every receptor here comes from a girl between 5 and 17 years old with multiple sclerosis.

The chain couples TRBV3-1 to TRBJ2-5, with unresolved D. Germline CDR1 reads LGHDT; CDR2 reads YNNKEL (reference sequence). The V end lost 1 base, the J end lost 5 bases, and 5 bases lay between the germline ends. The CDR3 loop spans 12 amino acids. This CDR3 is CASSQVSETQYF. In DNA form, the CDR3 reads TGTGCCAGCAGCCAAGTATCGGAGACCCAGTACTTC.

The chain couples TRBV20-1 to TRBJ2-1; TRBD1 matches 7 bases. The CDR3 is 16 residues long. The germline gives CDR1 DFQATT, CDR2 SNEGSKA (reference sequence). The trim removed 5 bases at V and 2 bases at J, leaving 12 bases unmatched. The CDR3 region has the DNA TGCAGTGCTCCGAATAACCGGGACAGCGCCTACAATGAGCAGTTCTTC. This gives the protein CSAPNNRDSAYNEQFF.

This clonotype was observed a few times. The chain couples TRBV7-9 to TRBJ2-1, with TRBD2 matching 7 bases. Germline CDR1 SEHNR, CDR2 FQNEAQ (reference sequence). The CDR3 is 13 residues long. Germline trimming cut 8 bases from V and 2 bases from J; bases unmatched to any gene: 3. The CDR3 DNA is TGTGCCAGCGGGGGGGGAACCTACAATGAGCAGTTCTTC. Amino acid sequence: CASGGGTYNEQFF.